This T cell receptor beta chain was retrieved from a study of spatial heterogeneity in lung cancer. General study results and limits: Blood showed ubiquitous tumor TCRs more often at resection than at routine follow-up.

In TCRdb, the 5' RACE reads were re-called with MiXCR into one record per CDR3 protein. The repertoire includes over 70,000 distinct CDR3 sequences, less than 9.5% of them detected once, and roughly 1.9% sits in the top ten. V lost 3 bases and J 9 bases, leaving 18 bases between the germline ends. Germline CDR1 LNHDA, CDR2 SQIVND (reference sequence). This CDR3 is built from 15 residues. Specified time point: blood at routine non-recurrence follow-up after resection. This clonotype was counted many times. Its antigen is unidentified. Sequenced here: PBMCs, sampled at follow-up. The V call is TRBV19, the J call TRBJ1-5; a possible D gene is TRBD1 (5 bases). The sequence was obtained from a female donor with early-stage non-small cell lung cancer. The CDR3 loop reads CASSMGRDSSRPQHF. For the CDR3, the DNA is TGTGCCAGTAGTATGGGCCGGGACTCCTCGCGGCCCCAGCATTTT.